This TCR beta chain was sequenced during a study of cytomegalovirus exposure and HLA in healthy donors. Germline CDR1 is MNHNY and CDR2 is SVGAGI (reference sequence). This CDR3 region has 14 residues. V shed 7 bases and J 4 bases; nucleotides not matched to a gene: 6. The PCR used 60 Vbeta and 13 Jbeta primers. Assay used: immunoSEQ multiplex PCR; TCRdb lists only in-frame clones, some missing. Among about 140,000 clones, 84% were seen once, and the ten largest hold roughly 2.5%. To note about this clone: What it binds is not known.

Healthy bone marrow donors supplied every sample. Study results and limitations: In an earlier analysis, productive rearrangement rates for most beta V segments clustered near 87% or 30%. Altogether, 150 or so TCR beta chains were recorded as cytomegalovirus-associated.

What was sequenced was PBMCs. The rearrangement uses TRBV6-6 and TRBJ1-1, with 10 bases matching TRBD1. This receptor was identified in a boy aged 2-9 years in good health and CMV-seronegative. The CDR3 DNA reads as TGTGCCAGCACCAAACGACAGGGGGCCACTGAAGCTTTCTTT. Protein sequence: CASTKRQGATEAFF.